The following is a T cell receptor beta chain sequence with its context. This clonotype was counted ten times or more. The clone's antigen remains unknown. Base-call qualities are not available, and no considerably larger clone is one nucleotide away. Total RNA and DNA were co-extracted from 20-30 mg of bulk tissue with the AllPrep DNA/RNA mini kit, without cell sorting. Between November 2015 and early 2016, several patients in China with histopathologically diagnosed primary liver carcinoma had their tumors surgically resected. Patients had chronic HBV infection and were treatment-naive at sampling. Each tumor was sampled at five spatially separated regions: the tumor centre plus the superior, inferior, left-lateral and right-lateral poles. Histology showed that every tumor sample contained more than 85% viable tumor cells. Each fresh piece of tumor and adjacent tissue was cut in two, with one half stored in RNAlater at -80 degrees C and the other half sent for histology.

V trim: 2 bases; J trim: 6 bases; unmatched bases: 9. Its CDR3 holds 15 amino acids, cysteine through phenylalanine. Here the CDR3 DNA is all that survives: 45 bases in frame from base 1. CDR1 and CDR2 were assigned from the germline V gene as MGHDK and SYGVNS. Using a constant-region primer and ProtoScript II reverse transcriptase, TCRbeta-specific cDNA was reverse-transcribed from around 500 ng total RNA. Three nested multiplex PCR rounds, following a slightly modified ARM-PCR procedure, were used to build the TCRbeta libraries. Each of the first two PCR rounds ran for approximately 9 cycles using multiplex TRBV1-TRBV30 forward primers together with a Cbeta reverse primer. Sample barcodes and Illumina adapters were attached in a final 25-cycle PCR using Deep VentR polymerase. Before sequencing, amplicons of 200-500 bp were purified from gel using a QIAquick gel extraction kit. An Illumina HiSeq 2500 was used to sequence the TCRbeta amplicons with 250-bp paired-end reads. The authors' pipeline ran thus. Reads were quality-trimmed with Trimmomatic v0.33, and paired reads were merged with FLASH v1.2.11 to recover full CDR3 sequences. V, D and J germline segments were assigned to the rearranged TCRbeta sequences using MiGEC v1.2.1b. Clonotype statistics and Shannon-Wiener diversity indices were computed with VDJtools v1.0.0. Except for diversity analysis, only each sample's 250 most abundant clonotypes were used in subsequent analyses to reduce sampling bias. TCRdb reprocessed the public reads (quality trimming at Q25 with fastp, clone calling with MiXCR) and kept in-frame beta chains. All rows with the same CDR3 protein become a single entry with the most common DNA and genes. The V and J calls were determined by TCRdb, not by the authors. The sample data list 50,000 to 60,000 distinct CDR3 sequences, and around 77% of these were observed just once. The biggest ten clones account for approximately 24% of the sample.

This sample was included in a study of tumor-infiltrating lymphocytes in primary liver carcinoma (dated by TCRdb to 2017 to 2019). Describing the broader study: Of the five patients (three men and two women, aged 30 to 69 years), four had hepatocellular carcinoma and one had combined HCC and intrahepatic cholangiocarcinoma. The five patients had tumors staged T1-T3 N0M0, with maximum diameters ranging from about 4 to 10 cm. Samples yielded roughly 3.65 to 7.5 million productive TCRbeta reads; read depth did not differ significantly between tissue types. The study combined TCRbeta repertoire sequencing, expression microarrays and whole-exome sequencing across five regions of each liver tumor, with adjacent normal tissue and blood. TCRbeta repertoire sequencing covered roughly 35 specimens from 5 patients: around 25 tumor regions, 5 adjacent noncancerous liver tissues and 5 peripheral blood samples. Agilent mRNA microarray profiling was performed on the 25 tumor region samples to relate TCRbeta repertoire diversity to the local molecular phenotype. Repertoires from technical replicates were highly reproducible, with mean shared-clone rates about 0.9 and correlation coefficients above 0.95. The investigation overall reported the following: Since the samples were bulk and unsorted, there was no way to compare CD4+ and CD8+ T cell repertoires. Because sequencing covered only the TCR beta chain and unpaired alpha chains were not captured, true repertoire diversity is likely underestimated. Just about 8-24% of top clones turned up in all five regions of a tumor, which suggests spatial heterogeneity among tumor-infiltrating T cells. Only four or five patients were included in the study, and the authors note that the findings should be validated in a larger study. Repertoire overlap was found to be higher between tumor regions (mean approximately 35%) than between tumor-adjacent (roughly 17%) or tumor-blood (approximately 15%) pairs, consistent with antigen-driven expansion. A significantly larger repertoire fraction was made up by the top 250 clones in tumors than in blood (p = 0.039).

Sequences were obtained from liver tumor tissue from sampling region 5. Explained via the paper, the cell subset or site label denotes: tumor region T5, tumor centre. The chain links TRBV25-1 with TRBJ1-1, with 7 bases in between that match TRBD1. The TCR comes from a middle-aged man with primary liver carcinoma and hepatitis B virus infection. The CDR3 region has the sequence CASSERIQGTAEAFF. In nucleotides, the sequence is TGTGCCAGCAGTGAACGAATACAGGGGACAGCTGAAGCTTTCTTT.